This record covers a single T cell receptor beta chain. This receptor's antigen is unknown. No much larger clone is present one base from it, and per-base qualities are unavailable. This sample is part of a study of breast tumors, draining lymph nodes, adjacent tissues (dated by TCRdb to 2016 to 2017). Looking at the study overall: Breast cancer patients provided tumor, adjacent nontumor tissue and axillary lymph nodes, and the study compared the TCR beta repertoires across these three sources. The study was designed to assess the relationships and possible T-cell exchange between tumor, surrounding tissue and draining lymph node repertoires in human breast cancer.

Adjacent samples consisted of nontumor breast tissue surrounding the tumor. TCRdb records Illumina HiSeq 2000 as the sequencer. Multiplex PCR amplification was used to build the TCR beta chain libraries. The amplified TCR beta chain products were analyzed by high-throughput sequencing. The raw public reads went through TCRdb reprocessing: fastp at Q25, MiXCR clone calling, in-frame beta chains kept. Each CDR3 protein gets just one entry, which takes the most common genes and DNA from the rows behind it. In all, the sample holds several thousand distinct CDR3 sequences, and roughly 41% of those were seen once. Around 13% of the sample comes from the top ten. At the junction V is shortened by 3 bases and J by 8 bases; bases outside the gene matches: 9. CDR1 and CDR2 were assigned from the germline V gene as MNHNS and SASEGT. Spanning cysteine to phenylalanine, the CDR3 consists of 15 amino acids. The sequence is cut down to CDR3 DNA, 45 bases in frame from base 1.

General conclusions and limits of the study: Tumor T-cell repertoires showed less diversity than lymph node repertoires and more diversity than nontumor tissue repertoires, and tumor T-cell repertoires showed preferential V and J gene usage. The data were judged consistent with most tumor T cells deriving from the lymph node and then expanding within tumor tissue. Tumor and nontumor tissue repertoires were significantly more similar in luminal-like than in basal-like breast cancer. Rather than being directly demonstrated, the conclusion that tumor T cells originate in lymph nodes was presented as consistent with a hypothesis.

Recombination connected TRBV6-1 to TRBJ2-1; 8 of the junction bases match TRBD2. The clonotype was recovered from a female donor with breast cancer. Some clones in this sample may be carry-over from other donors' samples. Sequences were obtained from tumor-adjacent breast tissue. The CDR3 reads CASSDYQAGEDEQFF. The DNA reads as follows: TGTGCCAGCAGTGATTATCAAGCGGGAGAGGATGAGCAGTTCTTC.